The 32 T cell receptor beta chains below come from one sample, sequenced in a study of a mutant IDH1 vaccine in newly diagnosed glioma. Indicated time point: week 11, during vaccination. In every dose of vaccine, 300 ug of mutant IDH1 20-mer peptide was given alongside topical imiquimod. These receptors have no known antigen. The table came from immunoSEQ multiplex PCR; TCRdb's copy has only in-frame clones and leaves some out. The table includes fewer than 150,000 clones, almost 90% detected once. Specimen: PBMCs, collected from a glioma patient whose treatment included an IDH1 peptide vaccine. The source is a woman aged 45-65 years with glioma.

The chain combines TRBV5-4 with TRBJ2-1; TRBD2 is a possible D gene (6 bases). V shed 5 bases and J shed 8 bases, with 14 bases lying between them. Germline CDR1 SGHNT, CDR2 YYREEE (reference sequence). This CDR3 spans 13 amino acids. The CDR3 region is CASRGVAADEQFF. CDR3 sequence (DNA): TGTGCCAGCAGGGGGGTAGCGGCAGATGAGCAGTTCTTC.

This clone has a single count. The chain carries TRBV19 and TRBJ2-7, with D uncertain. V shed 6 bases and J shed 4 bases, with 7 bases lying between them. In germline, CDR1 is LNHDA, CDR2 SQIVND (reference sequence). The CDR3 is made up of 11 amino acids. The CDR3 loop is CASSSPYEQYF. The CDR3, as DNA: TGTGCCAGTAGCTCCCCATACGAGCAGTACTTC.

This clone was counted once. The chain joins TRBV19 to TRBJ2-3; 8 nucleotides match TRBD1. Germline V gene data show CDR1 as LNHDA and CDR2 as SQIVND (reference sequence). V shed 1 base, J shed 6 bases, and the junction held 6 bases outside the gene matches. The CDR3 runs 15 residues. CDR3 in amino acids: CASSIVQGAGDTQYF. CDR3 nucleotide sequence: TGTGCCAGTAGTATAGTCCAGGGGGCAGGCGATACGCAGTATTTT.

This chain uses TRBV29-1 with TRBJ2-7; 11 bases agree with TRBD1. This CDR3 is built from 12 residues. V was pared by 6 bases and J by 6 bases, with 4 bases of the junction left unmatched. Germline loops: CDR1 SQVTM, CDR2 ANQGSEA. CDR3 DNA sequence: TGCAGCGTACCCGGGACAGGGGGCGAGCAGTACTTC. Amino acid sequence: CSVPGTGGEQYF.

V usage is TRBV4-1 and J usage is TRBJ2-7, with D maybe TRBD2 (5 bases). The V and J ends lost 4 bases and 5 bases respectively, with 9 bases between them. This CDR3 is 12 amino acids long. Germline V CDR1 and CDR2: MGHRA, YSYEKL. In DNA form, the CDR3 reads TGCGCCAGCAGCCCCTCCGGGGACGAGCAGTACTTC. This sequence encodes CASSPSGDEQYF.

This chain connects TRBV14 to TRBJ2-1; D possibly corresponds to TRBD2 (8 bases). V lost 4 bases to trimming and J lost 0 bases, with 28 bases between them. The CDR3 sequence is 21 residues long. CDR1 and CDR2 (germline): SGHDN, FVKESK. CDR3 sequence (DNA): TGTGCCAGCAGCCCCGACCTAAGACAGGGTCGGGGGGGTTCCTCCTACAATGAGCAGTTCTTC. Amino acids: CASSPDLRQGRGGSSYNEQFF.

For this clone: Other DNA variants within this sample encode the same CDR3. The genes are TRBV5-4 and TRBJ1-5; D is uncertain. The CDR3 length is 13 residues. The germline CDR1 and CDR2 sequences are SGHNT and YYREEE (reference sequence). V lost 0 bases to trimming and J lost 7 bases, with 8 bases between them. The DNA for the CDR3 is TGTGCCAGCAGCTTGGGCGGAGGACAGCCCCAGCATTTT. It codes for CASSLGGGQPQHF.

The CDR3 DNA is TGTGCCAGCACTGGGGTTGGGCGGCGATCCCAAGAGACCCAGTACTTC. It yields the protein CASTGVGRRSQETQYF. V usage is TRBV28 and J usage is TRBJ2-5; D call uncertain. The CDR3 extends over 16 amino acids. Germline V gives CDR1 MDHEN, CDR2 SYDVKM. V dropped 7 bases and J dropped 1 base, with 19 bases sitting between them.

V is TRBV19 and J is TRBJ2-2; D is undetermined. The V end was cut by 0 bases, the J end by 4 bases, with 9 bases between. This CDR3 has 15 amino acids. Per the germline V gene, CDR1 is LNHDA and CDR2 is SQIVND (reference sequence). The CDR3 DNA sequence: TGTGCCAGTAGTATAGAGGGGTACGGCACCGGGGAGCTGTTTTTT. This codes for CASSIEGYGTGELFF.

The chain links TRBV5-1 to TRBJ1-4, with TRBD1 matching over 12 bases. Germline CDR1 SGHRS, CDR2 YFSETQ. CDR3 length: 14 residues. Germline trimming cut 4 bases from V and 8 bases from J; bases unmatched to any gene: 3. This CDR3 reads CASSAGTGGEKLFF. For the CDR3, the DNA is TGCGCCAGCAGCGCAGGGACAGGGGGCGAAAAACTGTTTTTT.

This clone was picked up one time. V usage is TRBV20-1 and J usage is TRBJ2-7; D might be TRBD2 (6 bases). V was clipped by 6 bases and J by 5 bases, with 11 bases between them. The length of the CDR3 is 11 residues. Germline V gene data show CDR1 as DFQATT and CDR2 as SNEGSKA (reference sequence). The CDR3: CSAPGVDEQYF. As DNA, the CDR3 is TGCAGTGCCCCGGGGGTCGACGAGCAGTACTTC.

This chain connects TRBV5-8 to TRBJ2-1; possible D gene TRBD1, 6 bases. The V and J ends lost 2 bases and 1 base respectively, with 16 bases between them. This CDR3 is built from 17 residues. CDR1 and CDR2 (germline): SGHTS, YDEGEE. The CDR3: CASSLLQGWGSYNEQFF. The DNA for the CDR3 is TGTGCCAGCAGCTTACTACAGGGTTGGGGGTCCTACAATGAGCAGTTCTTC.

This chain uses TRBV7-9 with TRBJ1-5; 9 nucleotides match TRBD1. The CDR3 has 15 residues. J lost 5 bases, V lost 4 bases, and 6 bases had no gene match. Germline values: CDR1 SEHNR, CDR2 FQNEAQ (reference sequence). CDR3 DNA sequence: TGTGCCAGCAGCTCATACCGGGACAGGGATCAGCCCCAGCATTTT. This encodes CASSSYRDRDQPQHF.

This clone was detected once. The chain uses TRBV27 and TRBJ2-5; possible D gene TRBD2, 6 bases. With 2 bases removed from V and 1 base from J, the gap between germline ends came to 14 bases. The CDR3 loop spans 16 amino acids. CDR1 MNHEY and CDR2 SMNVEV come from the germline V gene (reference sequence). The chain's CDR3 is CASSLGAGPIQETQYF. DNA for the CDR3: TGTGCCAGCAGTTTAGGCGCGGGGCCAATCCAAGAGACCCAGTACTTC.

This chain uses TRBV15 with TRBJ1-2; tentative D call: TRBD1 (5 bases). The germline V gene encodes CDR1 LNHNV and CDR2 YYDKDF (reference sequence). The V and J ends lost 0 bases and 7 bases respectively, with 12 bases between them. The CDR3 length is 14 residues. The CDR3 here is CATSREGQGRGYTF. The CDR3 DNA is TGTGCCACCAGCAGAGAAGGCCAGGGACGTGGCTACACCTTC.

The chain couples TRBV7-3 to TRBJ2-1; 8 positions match TRBD2. CDR1 and CDR2 from the germline V gene are SGHTA and FQGTGA. The V segment lost 5 bases and the J segment 8 bases; nucleotides outside the gene matches: 11. The CDR3 is 15 amino acids. CDR3 DNA sequence: TGTGCCAGCAGCCCCGGGACTAGTAGCTTTGATGAGCAGTTCTTC. It is translated as CASSPGTSSFDEQFF.

This chain connects TRBV27 to TRBJ2-3; 10 bases match TRBD2. The CDR3 contains 16 residues. The V gene's germline CDR1 is MNHEY and CDR2 SMNVEV (reference sequence). Germline trimming cut 7 bases from V and 1 base from J; bases unmatched to any gene: 8. CDR3 nucleotide sequence: TGTGCCAGCAAAGGTATAGCGGGAGGTGGCACAGATACGCAGTATTTT. The encoded protein is CASKGIAGGGTDTQYF.

This sequence joins TRBV28 and TRBJ1-1; TRBD1 agrees at 11 bases. This CDR3 comprises 15 residues. Trimming at V came to 4 bases and at J to 5 bases, leaving 6 bases not matched to a gene. Germline V gene sequence: CDR1 MDHEN, CDR2 SYDVKM. The DNA for the CDR3 is TGTGCCAGCAGTTCCATCCGGGACAGGGGGACTGAAGCTTTCTTT. Its protein product is CASSSIRDRGTEAFF.

The J gene is TRBJ2-7, the V gene TRBV19, with TRBD1 matching over 11 bases. CDR1 and CDR2 (germline): LNHDA, SQIVND (reference sequence). With V trimmed by 5 bases and J by 3 bases, 6 bases remained unmatched. This CDR3 has 15 amino acids. The CDR3 spells CASSPDRGLSYEQYF. CDR3 DNA sequence: TGTGCCAGTAGTCCGGACAGGGGGCTCAGCTACGAGCAGTACTTC.

The count of this clone is one. This chain links TRBV30 with TRBJ1-6; 11 bases match TRBD1. The germline gives CDR1 GTSNPN, CDR2 SVGIG (reference sequence). Unmatched junction bases numbered 4, after V lost 8 bases and J lost 7 bases. The CDR3 covers 13 residues. For the CDR3, the DNA is TGTGCCGGACAGGGGGCTCGGAATTCACCCCTCCACTTT. This gives the protein CAGQGARNSPLHF.

The V gene is TRBV28, the J gene TRBJ2-1; 7 nucleotides align to TRBD2. CDR3 length equals 17 residues. Trimming at V came to 2 bases and at J to 3 bases, leaving 10 bases not matched to a gene. Germline values: CDR1 MDHEN, CDR2 SYDVKM. The CDR3 DNA is TGTGCCAGCAGTTTAATCGTTGGTCTAGCGGACTACAATGAGCAGTTCTTC. Amino acids: CASSLIVGLADYNEQFF.

The chain employs TRBV29-1 and TRBJ2-7; D is unclear. This CDR3 is built from 14 residues. The V end lost 6 bases, the J end lost 7 bases, and 22 bases lay between the germline ends. Germline V lookup: CDR1 SQVTM, CDR2 ANQGSEA. As DNA, the CDR3 is TGCAGCGTCACCGCGGAAGGAGTTCTAGGGGAGCAGTACTTC. Residues: CSVTAEGVLGEQYF.

The chain is built from TRBV30 and TRBJ2-7; D is uncertain. Germline CDR1 GTSNPN, CDR2 SVGIG (reference sequence). Trimming shortened V by 0 bases and J by 3 bases, and 9 bases separated the two germline ends. This CDR3 has 13 amino acids. CDR3 in DNA: TGTGCCTGGAGTGTATCTGGGGTCTACGAGCAGTACTTC. It specifies CAWSVSGVYEQYF.

The gene calls are TRBV19 and TRBJ1-2; D is uncertain. The CDR3 length is 16 residues. Trimming left V 5 bases short and J 3 bases short, with 19 bases between. Germline V gene lookup returns CDR1 LNHDA and CDR2 SQIVND (reference sequence). The CDR3 bases are TGTGCCAGTAGTCGACCCGTAGGGCGGGTCGACTATGGCTACACCTTC. Translated, it gives CASSRPVGRVDYGYTF.

The V gene is TRBV27, the J gene TRBJ2-1; TRBD2 agrees at 8 bases. The germline gives CDR1 MNHEY, CDR2 SMNVEV (reference sequence). V dropped 4 bases and J dropped 8; count of bases not matched to a gene: 7. CDR3 length: 14 amino acids. CDR3 bases: TGTGCCAGCAGTTCCCGGACTAGCATGGATGAGCAGTTCTTC. Protein sequence: CASSSRTSMDEQFF.

V and J are TRBV27 and TRBJ2-1; the D gene could be TRBD1 or TRBD2 (5 bases each). Germline CDR1 MNHEY, CDR2 SMNVEV (reference sequence). Trimming took 2 bases from V and 5 from J, leaving 13 bases between them. The CDR3 is made up of 15 amino acids. The CDR3 region has the DNA TGTGCCAGCAGTTTAGTATGGGACCTCGACAATGAGCAGTTCTTC. Translated: CASSLVWDLDNEQFF.

V usage is TRBV6-6 and J usage is TRBJ1-5; maybe TRBD1 (6 bases). The CDR3 consists of 15 residues. CDR1 MNHNY and CDR2 SVGAGI come from the germline V gene (reference sequence). V lost 6 bases and J lost 7, with 19 bases in between. CDR3 bases: TGTGCCAGCAGCTCAGGGGAGGGGAGAGGGCAGCCCCAGCATTTT. This gives the protein CASSSGEGRGQPQHF.

There are a few counts of this clone. The V call is TRBV19, the J call TRBJ2-7; D unclear. V lost 2 bases and J 2 bases, leaving 10 bases between the germline ends. Germline V gene data show CDR1 as LNHDA and CDR2 as SQIVND (reference sequence). This CDR3 is built from 14 residues. CDR3 nucleotide sequence: TGTGCCAGTAGTATACGGCGGACGGCCTACGAGCAGTACTTC. Translated: CASSIRRTAYEQYF.

The chain employs TRBV20-1 and TRBJ2-5, with D unclear. CDR3 size: 11 residues. Per the germline V gene, CDR1 is DFQATT and CDR2 is SNEGSKA (reference sequence). The CDR3 protein is CSPRSGETQYF. The CDR3 DNA sequence: TGCAGCCCCAGGTCGGGAGAGACCCAGTACTTC.

The chain employs TRBV6-1 and TRBJ1-4; possible D gene TRBD1, 6 bases. Germline V gene lookup returns CDR1 MNHNS and CDR2 SASEGT. The CDR3 has 14 residues. Trimming cost V 1 base and J 5 bases, with 8 bases left between them. This CDR3 is CASSEGTANEKLFF. The CDR3 nucleotides are TGTGCCAGCAGTGAAGGGACAGCGAATGAAAAACTGTTTTTT.

The rearrangement uses TRBV7-6 and TRBJ1-5, with TRBD1 matching over 9 bases. Germline CDR1 and CDR2: SGHVS and FNYEAQ. Losses at the gene ends were 5 bases for V and 6 bases for J; bases not matched to a gene: 5. The CDR3 totals 14 residues. The CDR3 protein is CASSPRDRAQPQHF. The CDR3 DNA sequence: TGTGCCAGCAGCCCCCGGGACAGGGCTCAGCCCCAGCATTTT.

The V gene is TRBV7-3, the J gene TRBJ2-1; tentatively, D is TRBD1 or TRBD2 (7 bases each). CDR1 is SGHTA and CDR2 is FQGTGA in the germline V gene. CDR3 length equals 15 residues. The V end was cut by 5 bases, the J end by 1 base, with 12 bases between. The CDR3 nucleotides read TGTGCCAGCAGCCCCAGGGGGGGGTCCTACAATGAGCAGTTCTTC. The encoded protein is CASSPRGGSYNEQFF.